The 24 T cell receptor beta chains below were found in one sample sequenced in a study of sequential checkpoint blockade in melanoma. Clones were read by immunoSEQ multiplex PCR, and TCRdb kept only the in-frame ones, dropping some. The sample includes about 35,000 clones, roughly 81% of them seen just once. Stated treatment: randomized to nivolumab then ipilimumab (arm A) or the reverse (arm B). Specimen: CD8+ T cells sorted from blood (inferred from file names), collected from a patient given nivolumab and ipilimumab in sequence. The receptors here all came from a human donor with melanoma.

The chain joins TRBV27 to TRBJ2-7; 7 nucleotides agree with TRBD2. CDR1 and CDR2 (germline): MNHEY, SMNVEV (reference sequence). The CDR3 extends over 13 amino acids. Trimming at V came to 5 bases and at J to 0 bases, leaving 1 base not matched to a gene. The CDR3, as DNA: TGTGCCAGCAGTGGCGGGAGCTCCTACGAGCAGTACTTC. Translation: CASSGGSSYEQYF.

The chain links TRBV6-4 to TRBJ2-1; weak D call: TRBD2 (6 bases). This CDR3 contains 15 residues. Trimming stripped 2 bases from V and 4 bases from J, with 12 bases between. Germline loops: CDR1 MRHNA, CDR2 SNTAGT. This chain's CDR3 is CASSDRAGQYNEQFF. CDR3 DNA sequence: TGTGCCAGCAGTGACAGGGCGGGGCAGTACAATGAGCAGTTCTTC.

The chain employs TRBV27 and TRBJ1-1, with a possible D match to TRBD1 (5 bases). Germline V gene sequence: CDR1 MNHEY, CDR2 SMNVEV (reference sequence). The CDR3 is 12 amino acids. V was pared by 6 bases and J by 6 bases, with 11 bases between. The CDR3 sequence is CASRGLGSEAFF. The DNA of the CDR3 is TGTGCCAGCAGGGGGCTGGGGTCTGAAGCTTTCTTT.

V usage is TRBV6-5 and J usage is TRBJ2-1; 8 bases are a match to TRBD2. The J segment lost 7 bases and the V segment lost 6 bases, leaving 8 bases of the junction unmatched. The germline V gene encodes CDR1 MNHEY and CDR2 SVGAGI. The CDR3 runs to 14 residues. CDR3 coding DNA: TGTGCCAGCAGATTATCGGGAGGGCCGAATGAGCAGTTCTTC. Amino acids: CASRLSGGPNEQFF.

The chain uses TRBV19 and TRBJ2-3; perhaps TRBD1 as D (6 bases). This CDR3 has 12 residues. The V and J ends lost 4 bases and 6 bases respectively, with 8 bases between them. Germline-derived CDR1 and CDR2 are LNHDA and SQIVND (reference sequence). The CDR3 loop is CASSTGADTQYF. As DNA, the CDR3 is TGTGCCAGTAGTACAGGGGCGGATACGCAGTATTTT.

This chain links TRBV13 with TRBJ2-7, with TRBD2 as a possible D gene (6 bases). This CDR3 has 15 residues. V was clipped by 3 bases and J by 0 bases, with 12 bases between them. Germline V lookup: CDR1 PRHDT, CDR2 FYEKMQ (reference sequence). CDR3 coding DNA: TGTGCCAGCAGCTTTGTTCTCGGGAGCTCCTACGAGCAGTACTTC. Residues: CASSFVLGSSYEQYF. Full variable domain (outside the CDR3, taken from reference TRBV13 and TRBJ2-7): AAGVIQSPRHLIKEKRETATLKCYPIPRHDTVYWYQQGPGQDPQFLISFYEKMQSDKGSIPDRFSAQQFSDYHSELNMSSLELGDSALYFCASSFVLGSSYEQYFGPGTRLTVT.

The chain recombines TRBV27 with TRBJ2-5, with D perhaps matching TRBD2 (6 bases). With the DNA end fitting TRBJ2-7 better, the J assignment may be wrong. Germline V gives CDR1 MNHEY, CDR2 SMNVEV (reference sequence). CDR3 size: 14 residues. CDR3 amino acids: CASIDSGSSYEQYF. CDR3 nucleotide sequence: TGTGCCAGCATCGATAGCGGTAGCTCCTACGAGCAGTACTTC.

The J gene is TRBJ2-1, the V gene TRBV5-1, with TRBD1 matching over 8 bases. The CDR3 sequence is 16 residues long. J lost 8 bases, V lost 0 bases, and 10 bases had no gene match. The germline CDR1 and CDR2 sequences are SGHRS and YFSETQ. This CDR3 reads CASSLALTGVLDEQFF. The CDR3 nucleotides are TGCGCCAGCAGCTTGGCGCTGACAGGGGTTTTGGATGAGCAGTTCTTC.

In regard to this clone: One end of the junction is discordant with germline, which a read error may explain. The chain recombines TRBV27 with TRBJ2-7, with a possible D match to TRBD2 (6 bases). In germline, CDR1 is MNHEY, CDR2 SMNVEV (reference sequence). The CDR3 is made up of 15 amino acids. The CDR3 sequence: CAGSISGPSSYEQYF. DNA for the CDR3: TGTGCCGGCAGCATTAGCGGACCGAGCTCCTACGAGCAGTACTTC.

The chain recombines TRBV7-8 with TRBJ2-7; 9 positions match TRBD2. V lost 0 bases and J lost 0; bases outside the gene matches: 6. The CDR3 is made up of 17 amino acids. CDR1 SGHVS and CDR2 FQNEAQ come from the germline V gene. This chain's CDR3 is CASSLAVAGELSYEQYF. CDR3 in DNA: TGTGCCAGCAGCTTAGCGGTAGCGGGAGAACTCTCCTACGAGCAGTACTTC.

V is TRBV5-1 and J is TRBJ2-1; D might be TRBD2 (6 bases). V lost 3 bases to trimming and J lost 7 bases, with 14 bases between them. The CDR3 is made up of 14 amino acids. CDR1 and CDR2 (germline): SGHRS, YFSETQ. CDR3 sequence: CASSSTLGGNEQFF. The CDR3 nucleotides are TGCGCCAGCAGCTCTACCTTGGGGGGAAATGAGCAGTTCTTC.

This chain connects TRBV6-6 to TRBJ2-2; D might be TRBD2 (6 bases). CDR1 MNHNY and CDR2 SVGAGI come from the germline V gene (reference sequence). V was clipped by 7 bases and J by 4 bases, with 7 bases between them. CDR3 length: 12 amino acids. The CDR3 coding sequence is TGTGCCAGCATCGGGGGCACCGGGGAGCTGTTTTTT. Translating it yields CASIGGTGELFF.

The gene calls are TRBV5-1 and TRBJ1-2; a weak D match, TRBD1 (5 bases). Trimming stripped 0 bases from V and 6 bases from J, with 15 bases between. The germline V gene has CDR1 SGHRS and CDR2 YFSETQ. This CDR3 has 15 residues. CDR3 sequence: CASSLAGGILDGYTF. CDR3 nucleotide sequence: TGCGCCAGCAGCTTGGCCGGGGGGATCCTCGATGGCTACACCTTC.

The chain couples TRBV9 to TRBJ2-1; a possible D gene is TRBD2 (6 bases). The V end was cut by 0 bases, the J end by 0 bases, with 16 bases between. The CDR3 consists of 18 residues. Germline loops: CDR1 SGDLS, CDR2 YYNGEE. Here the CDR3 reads CASSVGGTGGSSYNEQFF. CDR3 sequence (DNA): TGTGCCAGCAGCGTAGGAGGAACTGGGGGGAGCTCCTACAATGAGCAGTTCTTC.

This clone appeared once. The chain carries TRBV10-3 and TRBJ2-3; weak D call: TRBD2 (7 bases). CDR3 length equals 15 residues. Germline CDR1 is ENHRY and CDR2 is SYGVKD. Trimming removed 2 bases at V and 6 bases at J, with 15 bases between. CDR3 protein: CAISELGGALDTQYF. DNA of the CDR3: TGTGCCATCAGTGAGCTTGGGGGGGCCCTGGATACGCAGTATTTT.

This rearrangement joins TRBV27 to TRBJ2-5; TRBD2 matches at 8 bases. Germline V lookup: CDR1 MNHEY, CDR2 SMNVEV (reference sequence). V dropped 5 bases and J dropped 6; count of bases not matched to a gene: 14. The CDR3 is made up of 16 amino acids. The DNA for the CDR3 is TGTGCCAGCAGTCCGTCGTCCAGCGGGGGCGACAAGACCCAGTACTTC. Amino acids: CASSPSSSGGDKTQYF.

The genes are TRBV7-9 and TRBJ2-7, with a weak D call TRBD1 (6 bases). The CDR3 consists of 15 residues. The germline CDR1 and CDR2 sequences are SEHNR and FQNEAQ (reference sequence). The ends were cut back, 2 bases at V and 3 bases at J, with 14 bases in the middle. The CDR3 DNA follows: TGTGCCAGCAGCTTAATTGGGGGCCCGAACTACGAGCAGTACTTC. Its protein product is CASSLIGGPNYEQYF.

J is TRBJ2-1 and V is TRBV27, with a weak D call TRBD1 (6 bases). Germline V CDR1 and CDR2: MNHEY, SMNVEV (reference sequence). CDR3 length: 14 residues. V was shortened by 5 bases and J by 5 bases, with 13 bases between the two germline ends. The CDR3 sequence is CASSSWAGDNEQFF. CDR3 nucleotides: TGTGCCAGCAGTAGTTGGGCAGGGGACAATGAGCAGTTCTTC.

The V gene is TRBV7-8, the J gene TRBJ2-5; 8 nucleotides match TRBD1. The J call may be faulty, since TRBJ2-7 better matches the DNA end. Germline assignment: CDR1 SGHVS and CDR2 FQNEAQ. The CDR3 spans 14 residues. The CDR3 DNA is TGTGCCAGCAGCCCCCGGGACAGGAACGACGAGCAGTACTTC. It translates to CASSPRDRNDEQYF.

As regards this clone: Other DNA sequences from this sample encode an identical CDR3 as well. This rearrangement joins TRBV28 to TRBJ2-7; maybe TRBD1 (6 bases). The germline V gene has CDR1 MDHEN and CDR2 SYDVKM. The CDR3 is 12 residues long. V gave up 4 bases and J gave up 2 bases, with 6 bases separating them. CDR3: CASSSGAYEQYF. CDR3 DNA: TGTGCCAGCAGTTCAGGGGCCTACGAGCAGTACTTC.

The CDR3, as DNA: TGTGCCAGCAGTTTATCGCTAGGGAGAGGTGAAGCTTTCTTT. Translated, it gives CASSLSLGRGEAFF. This sequence joins TRBV27 and TRBJ1-1; the D is unclear. Trimming cost V 0 bases and J 7 bases, with 12 bases left between them. Germline V gives CDR1 MNHEY, CDR2 SMNVEV (reference sequence). The CDR3 runs to 14 residues.

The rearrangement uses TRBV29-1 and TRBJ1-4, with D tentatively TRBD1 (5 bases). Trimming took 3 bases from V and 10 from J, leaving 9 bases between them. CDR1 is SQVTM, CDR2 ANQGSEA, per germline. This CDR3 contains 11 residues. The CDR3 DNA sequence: TGCAGCGTTGACCAGGGTGGAAAACTGTTTTTT. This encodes CSVDQGGKLFF.

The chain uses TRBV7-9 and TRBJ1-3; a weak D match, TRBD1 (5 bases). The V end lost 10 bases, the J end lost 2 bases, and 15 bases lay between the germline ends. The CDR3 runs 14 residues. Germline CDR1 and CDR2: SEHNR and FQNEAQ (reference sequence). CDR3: CATDKGLTGNTIYF. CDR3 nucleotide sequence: TGTGCCACCGATAAGGGGTTAACTGGAAACACCATATATTTT.

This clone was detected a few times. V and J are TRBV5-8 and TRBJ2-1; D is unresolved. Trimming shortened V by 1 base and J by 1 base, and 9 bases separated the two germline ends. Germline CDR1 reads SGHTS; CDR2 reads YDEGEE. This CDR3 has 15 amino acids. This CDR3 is CASSLYSVSYNEQFF. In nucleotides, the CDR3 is TGTGCCAGCAGCTTGTACTCTGTATCCTACAATGAGCAGTTCTTC.